These T cell receptor beta chains were read from a single sample in a study of cytomegalovirus exposure and HLA in healthy donors. Libraries were prepared by immunoSEQ multiplex PCR; TCRdb keeps only in-frame clonotypes and omits some of them. The sample includes under 110,000 clones, 88% of them seen just once. Sequencing was done on a sample of PBMCs. The origin of the receptors is a woman aged 18 to 35 in good health and CMV-seropositive. The CDR3 runs from the conserved cysteine through the conserved F or W. The order of the fields is D gene, V gene, clone size, J gene, CDR3 protein, CDR3 DNA. D genes are given only for firm matches. Size values are once, few and many counts, or a class for expanded clones, and some rows have none.

d_call: TRBD2; v_call: TRBV6-1; clone_size: .; j_call: TRBJ2-1; cdr3_aa: CASSEALAGGSYNEQFF; cdr3_nt: TGTGCCAGCAGTGAAGCGCTAGCGGGGGGCTCCTACAATGAGCAGTTCTTC
d_call: TRBD1; v_call: TRBV9; clone_size: .; j_call: TRBJ2-1; cdr3_aa: CASSVEGQGRGEQFF; cdr3_nt: TGTGCCAGCAGCGTAGAGGGACAGGGACGTGGAGAGCAGTTCTTC
d_call: .; v_call: TRBV18; clone_size: .; j_call: TRBJ1-1; cdr3_aa: CASSPQGYTEAFF; cdr3_nt: TGTGCCAGCTCACCACAGGGGTACACTGAAGCTTTCTTT
d_call: TRBD1; v_call: TRBV28; clone_size: .; j_call: TRBJ2-5; cdr3_aa: CASQEGTGAGETQYF; cdr3_nt: TGTGCCTCCCAAGAAGGGACAGGGGCGGGAGAGACCCAGTACTTC
d_call: .; v_call: TRBV9; clone_size: .; j_call: TRBJ1-1; cdr3_aa: CASSVGGGEAFF; cdr3_nt: TGTGCCAGCAGCGTAGGGGGGGGCGAAGCTTTCTTT
d_call: TRBD1; v_call: TRBV15; clone_size: .; j_call: TRBJ1-5; cdr3_aa: CATSRDAGGFQPQHF; cdr3_nt: TGTGCCACCAGCAGAGATGCAGGGGGCTTTCAGCCCCAGCATTTT
d_call: .; v_call: TRBV5-8; clone_size: .; j_call: TRBJ1-1; cdr3_aa: CASSLGVEVEAFF; cdr3_nt: TGTGCCAGCAGCTTGGGGGTAGAGGTTGAAGCTTTCTTT
d_call: .; v_call: TRBV5-4; clone_size: .; j_call: TRBJ1-2; cdr3_aa: CASSLAVQGREGYTF; cdr3_nt: TGTGCCAGCAGCTTGGCCGTTCAGGGGCGCGAAGGCTACACCTTC
d_call: .; v_call: TRBV7-2; clone_size: .; j_call: TRBJ1-1; cdr3_aa: CATRQLDNTEAFF; cdr3_nt: TGTGCCACAAGACAGCTCGATAACACTGAAGCTTTCTTT
d_call: TRBD2; v_call: TRBV4-3; clone_size: .; j_call: TRBJ2-1; cdr3_aa: CASSRDARGGYNEQFF; cdr3_nt: TGCGCCAGCAGCCGAGACGCGCGGGGGGGTTACAATGAGCAGTTCTTC
d_call: TRBD1; v_call: TRBV14; clone_size: .; j_call: TRBJ2-2; cdr3_aa: CASSLRDRGNTGELFF; cdr3_nt: TGTGCCAGCAGCCTCCGGGACAGGGGGAACACCGGGGAGCTGTTTTTT
d_call: .; v_call: TRBV4-3; clone_size: .; j_call: TRBJ1-4; cdr3_aa: CASSQASVGLEKLFF; cdr3_nt: TGCGCCAGCAGCCAGGCCTCCGTTGGTTTGGAGAAACTGTTTTTT
d_call: .; v_call: TRBV2; clone_size: .; j_call: TRBJ2-6; cdr3_aa: CASTGFRANVLTF; cdr3_nt: TGTGCCAGCACGGGTTTCCGGGCCAACGTCCTGACTTTC
d_call: .; v_call: TRBV25-1; clone_size: .; j_call: TRBJ1-5; cdr3_aa: CASSEVRPNQPQHF; cdr3_nt: TGTGCCAGCAGTGAAGTCAGGCCCAATCAGCCCCAGCATTTT
d_call: TRBD1; v_call: TRBV5-1; clone_size: .; j_call: TRBJ2-2; cdr3_aa: CASSYEVGQSYTGELFF; cdr3_nt: TGCGCCAGCAGCTACGAAGTGGGACAGTCATACACCGGGGAGCTGTTTTTT
d_call: .; v_call: TRBV16; clone_size: .; j_call: TRBJ1-6; cdr3_aa: CASSQGAPLHF; cdr3_nt: TGTGCCAGCAGCCAGGGAGCACCCCTCCACTTT
d_call: TRBD1; v_call: TRBV5-1; clone_size: .; j_call: TRBJ2-1; cdr3_aa: CASSLGTGGHEQFF; cdr3_nt: TGCGCCAGCAGCTTGGGTACAGGGGGTCATGAGCAGTTCTTC
d_call: TRBD1; v_call: TRBV4-1; clone_size: .; j_call: TRBJ1-2; cdr3_aa: CASSQTPRTGEFYGYTF; cdr3_nt: TGCGCCAGCAGCCAAACCCCAAGGACAGGGGAATTCTATGGCTACACCTTC
d_call: TRBD1; v_call: TRBV6-4; clone_size: .; j_call: TRBJ1-1; cdr3_aa: CASSDSGQGPAFF; cdr3_nt: TGTGCCAGCAGTGACTCCGGACAGGGTCCAGCTTTCTTT
d_call: TRBD1; v_call: TRBV5-6; clone_size: .; j_call: TRBJ2-7; cdr3_aa: CASSSMTGASSYEQYF; cdr3_nt: TGTGCCAGCAGCTCAATGACAGGGGCGAGCTCCTACGAGCAGTACTTC
d_call: TRBD2; v_call: TRBV18; clone_size: .; j_call: TRBJ2-1; cdr3_aa: CASSLLPGAGVLKNEQFF; cdr3_nt: TGTGCCAGCTCACTTCTACCTGGAGCGGGAGTTCTAAAAAATGAGCAGTTCTTC
d_call: .; v_call: TRBV13; clone_size: .; j_call: TRBJ1-1; cdr3_aa: CASSFGQGGTEAFF; cdr3_nt: TGTGCCAGCAGCTTCGGGCAGGGCGGCACTGAAGCTTTCTTT
d_call: .; v_call: TRBV19; clone_size: few; j_call: TRBJ2-1; cdr3_aa: CASSMGTPNEQFF; cdr3_nt: TGTGCCAGTAGTATGGGGACACCGAATGAGCAGTTCTTC
d_call: .; v_call: TRBV18; clone_size: .; j_call: TRBJ1-1; cdr3_aa: CASSPRHQGFEAFF; cdr3_nt: TGTGCCAGCTCACCGAGGCACCAGGGATTTGAAGCTTTCTTT
d_call: TRBD2; v_call: TRBV5-1; clone_size: .; j_call: TRBJ2-2; cdr3_aa: CASSLTSGVAGELFF; cdr3_nt: TGCGCCAGCAGCTTGACTAGCGGGGTCGCCGGGGAGCTGTTTTTT
d_call: .; v_call: TRBV7-6; clone_size: .; j_call: TRBJ2-1; cdr3_aa: CASTLTIPYNEQFF; cdr3_nt: TGTGCCAGCACCCTTACTATCCCCTACAATGAGCAGTTCTTC
d_call: TRBD2; v_call: TRBV19; clone_size: .; j_call: TRBJ2-2; cdr3_aa: CATQERENTGELFF; cdr3_nt: TGTGCCACCCAGGAGCGGGAGAACACCGGGGAGCTGTTTTTT
d_call: TRBD1; v_call: TRBV6-6; clone_size: .; j_call: TRBJ1-2; cdr3_aa: CASATRTGEAYGYTF; cdr3_nt: TGTGCCAGCGCCACGCGAACAGGGGAAGCCTATGGCTACACCTTC
d_call: .; v_call: TRBV28; clone_size: once; j_call: TRBJ2-3; cdr3_aa: CASSSRGDTQYF; cdr3_nt: TGTGCCAGCAGTTCCCGGGGGGATACGCAGTATTTT
d_call: .; v_call: TRBV28; clone_size: .; j_call: TRBJ2-3; cdr3_aa: CASRRGSVADTQYF; cdr3_nt: TGTGCCAGCAGACGCGGTAGCGTGGCAGATACGCAGTATTTT
d_call: TRBD2; v_call: TRBV5-6; clone_size: .; j_call: TRBJ2-5; cdr3_aa: CASSLKAGGETQYF; cdr3_nt: TGTGCCAGCAGCTTGAAAGCGGGGGGTGAGACCCAGTACTTC
d_call: TRBD2; v_call: TRBV18; clone_size: .; j_call: TRBJ2-3; cdr3_aa: CASSPTSGGFGDTQYF; cdr3_nt: TGTGCCAGCTCACCTACTAGCGGGGGGTTCGGAGATACGCAGTATTTT
d_call: .; v_call: TRBV11-2; clone_size: .; j_call: TRBJ2-5; cdr3_aa: CASSLDGPRGKTQYF; cdr3_nt: TGTGCCAGCAGCTTAGACGGTCCTCGCGGGAAGACCCAGTACTTC
d_call: TRBD1; v_call: TRBV27; clone_size: .; j_call: TRBJ2-5; cdr3_aa: CASSATGETQYF; cdr3_nt: TGTGCCAGCAGCGCGACAGGGGAGACCCAGTACTTC
d_call: TRBD1; v_call: TRBV19; clone_size: .; j_call: TRBJ1-5; cdr3_aa: CASSPGQGGNQPQHF; cdr3_nt: TGTGCCAGTAGCCCTGGACAGGGCGGTAATCAGCCCCAGCATTTT
d_call: .; v_call: TRBV28; clone_size: few; j_call: TRBJ2-6; cdr3_aa: CASSFRVSGANVLTF; cdr3_nt: TGTGCCAGCAGTTTCCGGGTCTCTGGGGCCAACGTCCTGACTTTC
d_call: TRBD2; v_call: TRBV7-2; clone_size: .; j_call: TRBJ2-1; cdr3_aa: CASSLVAGGFDEQFF; cdr3_nt: TGTGCCAGCAGCTTAGTCGCGGGGGGTTTCGATGAGCAGTTCTTC
d_call: TRBD2; v_call: TRBV19; clone_size: .; j_call: TRBJ2-1; cdr3_aa: CASSIDLAGAHYNEQFF; cdr3_nt: TGTGCCAGTAGTATAGATCTAGCGGGGGCTCACTACAATGAGCAGTTCTTC
d_call: TRBD1; v_call: TRBV28; clone_size: .; j_call: TRBJ2-7; cdr3_aa: CASSTGTGSYEQYF; cdr3_nt: TGTGCCAGCAGCACCGGGACAGGTTCCTACGAGCAGTACTTC
d_call: TRBD2; v_call: TRBV7-2; clone_size: .; j_call: TRBJ2-2; cdr3_aa: CASTSIAGTGELFF; cdr3_nt: TGTGCCAGCACTTCGATAGCGGGTACCGGGGAGCTGTTTTTT
d_call: TRBD1; v_call: TRBV6-6; clone_size: .; j_call: TRBJ2-5; cdr3_aa: CASSYGGTGIQKTQYF; cdr3_nt: TGTGCCAGCAGTTACGGCGGGACAGGGATCCAGAAGACCCAGTACTTC
d_call: TRBD2; v_call: TRBV12-5; clone_size: .; j_call: TRBJ2-1; cdr3_aa: CASGFLERGGDNEQFF; cdr3_nt: TGTGCTAGTGGTTTCTTGGAGCGGGGGGGGGACAATGAGCAGTTCTTC
d_call: .; v_call: TRBV10-3; clone_size: .; j_call: TRBJ1-2; cdr3_aa: CAIGAGDDYGYTF; cdr3_nt: TGTGCCATCGGGGCAGGGGATGACTATGGCTACACCTTC
d_call: .; v_call: TRBV15; clone_size: .; j_call: TRBJ1-2; cdr3_aa: CATSRDHGGLGGYTF; cdr3_nt: TGTGCCACCAGCAGAGATCACGGCGGTCTTGGTGGCTACACCTTC
d_call: .; v_call: TRBV5-5; clone_size: .; j_call: TRBJ1-1; cdr3_aa: CASSLIRVTEAFF; cdr3_nt: TGTGCCAGCAGCTTGATACGCGTCACTGAAGCTTTCTTT
d_call: TRBD1; v_call: TRBV6-1; clone_size: few; j_call: TRBJ2-5; cdr3_aa: CASSEFAGQGQETQYF; cdr3_nt: TGTGCCAGCAGTGAATTTGCGGGACAGGGTCAAGAGACCCAGTACTTC